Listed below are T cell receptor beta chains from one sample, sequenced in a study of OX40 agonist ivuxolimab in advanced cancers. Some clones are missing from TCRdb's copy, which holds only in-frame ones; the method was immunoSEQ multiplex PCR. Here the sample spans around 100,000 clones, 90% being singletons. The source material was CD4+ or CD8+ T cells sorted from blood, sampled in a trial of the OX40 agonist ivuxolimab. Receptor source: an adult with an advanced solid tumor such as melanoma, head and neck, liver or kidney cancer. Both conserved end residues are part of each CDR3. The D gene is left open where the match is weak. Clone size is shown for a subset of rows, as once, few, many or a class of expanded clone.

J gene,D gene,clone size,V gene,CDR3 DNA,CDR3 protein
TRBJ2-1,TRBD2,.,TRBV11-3,TGTGCCAGCAGCTTAGATAAGGTGCTAGCGGGAGAGGTAAATGAGCAGTTCTTC,CASSLDKVLAGEVNEQFF
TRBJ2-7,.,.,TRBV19,TGTGCCAGTAGTTTCCGCGACGTCCGGGTTGGAGGGCAGTACTTC,CASSFRDVRVGGQYF
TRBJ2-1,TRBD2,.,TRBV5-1,TGCGCCAGCAGCTTGTCCTCCAGCGGGGGGGCCCTTCGAAACAATGAGCAGTTCTTC,CASSLSSSGGALRNNEQFF
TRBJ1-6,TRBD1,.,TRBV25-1,TGTGCCAGCAGTGAAACGGGGACCGGGACAGGGGGTGGTTCACCCCTCCACTTT,CASSETGTGTGGGSPLHF
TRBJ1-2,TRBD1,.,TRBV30,TGTGCCTGGAGGGCTCCCGGGACAGGGGATCTTGAAGGCTACACCTTC,CAWRAPGTGDLEGYTF
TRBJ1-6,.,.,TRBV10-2,TGCGCCAGCGGAGGCAGCCCCAATTCACCCCTCCACTTT,CASGGSPNSPLHF
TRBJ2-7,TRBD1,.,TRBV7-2,TGTGCCAGCAGCTTAAAGGACAGGCCCAGCTCCTACGAGCAGTACTTC,CASSLKDRPSSYEQYF
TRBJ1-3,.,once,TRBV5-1,TGCGCCAGCAGCTTGGCCGCGGTCTCTGGAAACACCATATATTTT,CASSLAAVSGNTIYF
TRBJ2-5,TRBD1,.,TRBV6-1,TGTGCCAGCAGCCCCGGGACAGGGCAAGAGACCCAGTACTTC,CASSPGTGQETQYF
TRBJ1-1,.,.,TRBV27,TGTGCCAGTGGGCACCTCCTCATGAACACTGAAGCTTTCTTT,CASGHLLMNTEAFF
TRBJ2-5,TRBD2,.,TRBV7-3,TGTGCCAGCAGCCCCCTGCCGGGACTAGCGGGGGTGGGGGAGACCCAGTACTTC,CASSPLPGLAGVGETQYF
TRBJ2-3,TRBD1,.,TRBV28,TGTGCCAGCAGGGAAGTTTGGGGTGTTCCCGGACAGGGGATTTATGGCACAGATACGCAGTATTTT,CASREVWGVPGQGIYGTDTQYF
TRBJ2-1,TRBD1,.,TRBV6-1,TGTGCCACCAGGTCGGGACAGGGAGGTGAGCAGTTCTTC,CATRSGQGGEQFF
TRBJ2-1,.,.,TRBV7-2,TGTGCCAGCAGCCGAAGGAATGAGCAGTTCTTC,CASSRRNEQFF
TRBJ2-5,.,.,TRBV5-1,TGCGCCAGCAGCTTGGAGGCGGGGTTAAGGGCAGAGACCCAGTACTTC,CASSLEAGLRAETQYF
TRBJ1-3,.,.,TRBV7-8,TGTGCCAGCAGCGTCCCCGTGGGAAACACCATATATTTT,CASSVPVGNTIYF
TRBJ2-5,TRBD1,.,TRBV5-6,TGTGCCAGCAGCTCACCAGGGGGCCCAGAGACCCAGTACTTC,CASSSPGGPETQYF
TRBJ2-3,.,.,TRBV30,TGTGCCTGGAGTGAGGGCCTCACAGATACGCAGTATTTT,CAWSEGLTDTQYF
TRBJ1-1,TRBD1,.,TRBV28,TGTGCCGTAGGGATGACAGGGGGCGTTGAAGCTTTCTTT,CAVGMTGGVEAFF
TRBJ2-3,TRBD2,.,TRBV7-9,TGTGCCAGCAGCTTCCCCCTTCGACTAGCGGGAATCACAGATACGCAGTATTTT,CASSFPLRLAGITDTQYF
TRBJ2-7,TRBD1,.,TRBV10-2,TGCGCCAGCATGCTAGGGACAGCCGAGCAGTACTTC,CASMLGTAEQYF
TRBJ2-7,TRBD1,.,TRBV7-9,TGTGCCAGCACCCCGGGACAGCTATACGAGCAGTACTTC,CASTPGQLYEQYF
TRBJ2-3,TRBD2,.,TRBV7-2,TGTGCCAGCAGCCCAAGCCCTAGCGGGGGGACTAGCACAGATACGCAGTATTTT,CASSPSPSGGTSTDTQYF
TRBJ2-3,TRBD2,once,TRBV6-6,TGTGCCAGCAGTTTATGGGCGGGAGGGGGTGATACGCAGTATTTT,CASSLWAGGGDTQYF
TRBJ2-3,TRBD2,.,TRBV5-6,TGTGCCAGCAGCTTGGCTCCCCTAGCGGGGGGGACTTTTTTT,CASSLAPLAGGTFF
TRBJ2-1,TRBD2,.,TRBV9,TGTGCCAGCAGCCCCTGGTCTAGCGGGGGGGTCTCCTACAATGAGCAGTTCTTC,CASSPWSSGGVSYNEQFF
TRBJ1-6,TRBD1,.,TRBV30,TGTGCCTGGAGGACAGGGGGCAATAATTCACCCCTCCACTTT,CAWRTGGNNSPLHF
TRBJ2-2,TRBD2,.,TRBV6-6,TGTGCCAGCAGGACTAGCGGGACGAACACCGGGGAGCTGTTTTTT,CASRTSGTNTGELFF
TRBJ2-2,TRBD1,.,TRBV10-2,TGCGCCAGCGGGGACAGATATAACACCGGGGAGCTGTTTTTT,CASGDRYNTGELFF
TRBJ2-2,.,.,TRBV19,TGTGCCAGTAGTATAAGCAGGCGGAACACCGGGGAGCTGTTTTTT,CASSISRRNTGELFF
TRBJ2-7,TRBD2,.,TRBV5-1,TGCGCCAGCAGCACGACTAGCGGGGCCCGCTACGAGCAGTACTTC,CASSTTSGARYEQYF
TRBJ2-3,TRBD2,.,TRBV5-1,TGCGCCAGCAGCTCGGGACTAGCGGGAGGCTCAGATACGCAGTATTTT,CASSSGLAGGSDTQYF
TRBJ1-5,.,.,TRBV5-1,TGCGCCAGCAGCGAAGGGACGGGGAGCAATCAGCCCCAGCATTTT,CASSEGTGSNQPQHF
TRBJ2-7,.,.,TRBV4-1,TGCGCCAGCAGCCAAGGGGACGAGAATACCTACGAGCAGTACTTC,CASSQGDENTYEQYF
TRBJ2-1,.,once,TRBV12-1,TGTGCCAGCAGCTTCCGGAATGAGCAGTTCTTC,CASSFRNEQFF
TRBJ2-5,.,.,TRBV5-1,TGCGCCAGCAGCCCGGGGACTCCTTTTCAGGAGCAGTACTTC,CASSPGTPFQEQYF
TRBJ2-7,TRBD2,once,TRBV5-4,TGTGCCAGCAGTTCCGGGACTAGCGGGAGTAGGCACGAGCAGTACTTC,CASSSGTSGSRHEQYF
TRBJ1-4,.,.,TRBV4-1,TGCGCCAGCAGCCAAGGCGGGGGTTCAACTAATGAAAAACTGTTTTTT,CASSQGGGSTNEKLFF
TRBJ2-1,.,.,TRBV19,TGTGCCAGTAGTCGGACTACCTTTGGGCAGTTCTTC,CASSRTTFGQFF
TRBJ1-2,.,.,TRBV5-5,TGTGCCAGCAGTCGATCGCGGGCCAACTATGGCTACACCTTC,CASSRSRANYGYTF
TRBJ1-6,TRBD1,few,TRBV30,TGTGCTGTAGGGAGGGGGCGAAAGTTTTCACCCCTCCACTTT,CAVGRGRKFSPLHF
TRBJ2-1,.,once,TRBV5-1,TGCGCCAGCAGCTTGATGAGCGGTACCTACAATGAGCAGTTCTTC,CASSLMSGTYNEQFF
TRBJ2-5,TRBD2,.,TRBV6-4,TGTGCCAGCAGTGTTCTAGCGGGAGGCCGGGAGACCCAGTACTTC,CASSVLAGGRETQYF
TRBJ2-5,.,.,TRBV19,TGTGCCAGTAGTATAAGAAGTGATCGGGAGACCCAGTACTTC,CASSIRSDRETQYF
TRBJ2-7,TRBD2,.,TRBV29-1,TGCAGCGTTAGCGGGACTCCCTACGAGCAGTACTTC,CSVSGTPYEQYF
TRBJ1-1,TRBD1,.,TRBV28,TGTGCCACCAAGACAGGGGACGGATACACTGAAGCTTTCTTT,CATKTGDGYTEAFF
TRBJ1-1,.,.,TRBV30,TGTGCCTGGAGCGGGGACGCGGGCCTAAAAATGAACACTGAAGCTTTCTTT,CAWSGDAGLKMNTEAFF
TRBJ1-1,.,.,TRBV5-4,TGTGCCAGCAGCTTGGATTCGGCGAACACTGAAGCTTTCTTT,CASSLDSANTEAFF
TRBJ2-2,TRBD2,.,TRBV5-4,TGTGCCAGCAGCCGGCTCCGGACTAGCGGGAGTACCGGGGAGCTGTTTTTT,CASSRLRTSGSTGELFF
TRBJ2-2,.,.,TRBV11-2,TGTGCCAGCAGTTCGACAATTGTCAACACCGGGGAGCTGTTTTTT,CASSSTIVNTGELFF
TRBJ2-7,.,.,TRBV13,TGTGCCAGCAGCTTAGTAAGTTACGAGCAGTACTTC,CASSLVSYEQYF
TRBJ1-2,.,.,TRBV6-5,TGTGCCAGCAGTTGGGGCCAGAAAGGGACCTTAGGTGGCTACACCTTC,CASSWGQKGTLGGYTF
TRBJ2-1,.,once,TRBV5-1,TGCGCCAGCAGCCGGGACGGGAGCTCCTACAATGAGCAGTTCTTC,CASSRDGSSYNEQFF
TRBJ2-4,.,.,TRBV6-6,TGTGCCAGCAGCCCCGGTCAGAAGGGGGTTCAGTACTTC,CASSPGQKGVQYF
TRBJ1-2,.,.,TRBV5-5,TGTGCCAGCAGCTTGACAATAGAGGGAATCTATGGCTACACCTTC,CASSLTIEGIYGYTF
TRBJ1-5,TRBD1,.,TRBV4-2,TGTGCCAGCAGCCAAGGGGGGACAGATAGCAATCAGCCCCAGCATTTT,CASSQGGTDSNQPQHF
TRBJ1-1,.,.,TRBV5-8,TGTGCCAGCCCAAACCGGTGGGCAAACACTGAAGCTTTCTTT,CASPNRWANTEAFF
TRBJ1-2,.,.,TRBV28,TGTGCCAGCAGTACCCTTCCGGTTTGGGTCGGCTACACCTTC,CASSTLPVWVGYTF
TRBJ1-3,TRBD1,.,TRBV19,TGTGCCGTCCGGGACAGGGGTTCTGGAAACACCATATATTTT,CAVRDRGSGNTIYF
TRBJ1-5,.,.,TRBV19,TGTGCCAGTAGTATAGTCAGCGGGTTGGATCAGCCCCAGCATTTT,CASSIVSGLDQPQHF